This is a list of T cell receptor beta chains from one sample in a study of OX40 agonist ivuxolimab in advanced cancers. Measured with immunoSEQ multiplex PCR; TCRdb has only the in-frame clones, and not every one. In the table there are under 85,000 clones, approximately 86% of which are singletons. The sequenced sample was CD4+ or CD8+ T cells sorted from blood, obtained in a trial of the OX40 agonist ivuxolimab. The receptors were sampled from an adult with an advanced solid tumor such as melanoma, head and neck, liver or kidney cancer. Each CDR3 is given with its conserved first and last residue. The D gene is left open where the match is weak. Not every row has a clone size; where given, it reads once, few, many or a size class.

TRBV6-1	TRBJ1-1	12	NA	NA	TGTGCCAGCATTTGGCTGAACACTGAAGCTTTCTTT	CASIWLNTEAFF
TRBV6-6	TRBJ1-1	16	NA	NA	TGTGCCAGCAGTCCGACTTTCGGGTCCGGGGACACTGAAGCTTTCTTT	CASSPTFGSGDTEAFF
TRBV11-3	TRBJ2-3	15	once	NA	TGTGCCAGCAGCTCCGGGAGAGTCGGCACAGATACGCAGTATTTT	CASSSGRVGTDTQYF
TRBV19	TRBJ1-2	12	NA	TRBD1	TGTGCCGGTAGACAGGGGAGGAGTGGCTACACCTTC	CAGRQGRSGYTF
TRBV5-6	TRBJ1-4	15	NA	NA	TGTGCCAGCAGCTCGCAAGCAGGGAGTAATGAAAAACTGTTTTTT	CASSSQAGSNEKLFF
TRBV6-1	TRBJ2-5	14	NA	NA	TGTGCCAGCAGTGAATTGGGTTTCCAAGAGACCCAGTACTTC	CASSELGFQETQYF
TRBV6-1	TRBJ1-2	14	NA	TRBD1	TGTGCCAGCAGTGGACTGGGACAGGTCTATGGCTACACCTTC	CASSGLGQVYGYTF
TRBV28	TRBJ2-5	16	NA	TRBD2	TGTGCCAGCAGTTCCAGGACTAGCGGGACAGGGGAGACCCAGTACTTC	CASSSRTSGTGETQYF
TRBV2	TRBJ2-7	14	NA	NA	TGTGCCAGCAGTGGGGGCTCGCTATCCTACGAGCAGTACTTC	CASSGGSLSYEQYF
TRBV6-6	TRBJ2-1	14	NA	NA	TGTGCCAGCAGTACAAACTTGGGGTACAATGAGCAGTTCTTC	CASSTNLGYNEQFF
TRBV21-1	TRBJ2-7	16	NA	NA	TGTGCCAGCAGCAAAGGCCCTCAGCGGGGGCCTTACGAGCAGTACTTC	CASSKGPQRGPYEQYF
TRBV28	TRBJ2-3	13	NA	NA	TGTGCCAGCAGTTTCCCCCCGTCTCATACGCAGTATTTT	CASSFPPSHTQYF
TRBV5-1	TRBJ2-7	15	NA	NA	TGCGCCAGCAGCTTGGGGGAGGCCCCCTTCAACGAGCAGTACTTC	CASSLGEAPFNEQYF
TRBV6-5	TRBJ2-7	14	once	TRBD1	TGTGCCAGCAGTGACAGGGGCGTGACCTACGAGCAGTACTTC	CASSDRGVTYEQYF
TRBV30	TRBJ2-3	15	NA	NA	TGTGCCTGGAGTGTACGGATGGGGCCCACAGATACGCAGTATTTT	CAWSVRMGPTDTQYF
TRBV6-6	TRBJ1-2	15	NA	TRBD1	TGTGCCAGCAGTGGCGGACAGGGAAAAGCCTATGGCTACACCTTC	CASSGGQGKAYGYTF
TRBV6-1	TRBJ2-7	14	NA	NA	TGTGCCAGCATCCCTACGCCAGGGGCCTACGAGCAGTACTTC	CASIPTPGAYEQYF
TRBV6-1	TRBJ2-1	16	NA	NA	TGTGCCAGCAGTGAAAGCATTGGGGCAGCCTACAATGAGCAGTTCTTC	CASSESIGAAYNEQFF
TRBV28	TRBJ2-1	18	once	TRBD2	TGTGCCAGCAGTCCTAGTGGGACTAGCTTTAGAGCCGACAATGAGCAGTTCTTC	CASSPSGTSFRADNEQFF
TRBV2	TRBJ1-6	14	NA	NA	TGTGCCAGCAAGGGGATGCGTAGCAATTCACCCCTCCACTTT	CASKGMRSNSPLHF
TRBV5-4	TRBJ1-2	12	NA	NA	TGTGCCACATCTGAGGGTCTGTTTGGCTACACCTTC	CATSEGLFGYTF
TRBV21-1	TRBJ1-1	16	NA	NA	TGTGCCAGCAGCAATGCTAACAGGACCCCGGGCGCTGAAGCTTTCTTT	CASSNANRTPGAEAFF
TRBV19	TRBJ1-5	13	NA	NA	TGTGCCAGTGCCCCTTATAGCAATCAGCCCCAGCATTTT	CASAPYSNQPQHF
TRBV7-9	TRBJ1-2	14	NA	NA	TGTGCCAGCAGCTTAGGGGGAGGGAACTATGGCTACACCTTC	CASSLGGGNYGYTF
TRBV15	TRBJ1-2	16	NA	TRBD1	TGTGCCACCAGCGACCGGGACAGGGTTCTCCTTTATGGCTACACCTTC	CATSDRDRVLLYGYTF
TRBV19	TRBJ2-7	14	NA	TRBD2	TGTGCCAGTAGTAGGGCCGGGGGGGTCTACGAGCAGTACTTC	CASSRAGGVYEQYF
TRBV5-1	TRBJ1-1	15	NA	NA	TGCGCCAGCAGCCAAGATAGGAACCCCGGCACTGAAGCTTTCTTT	CASSQDRNPGTEAFF
TRBV7-2	TRBJ1-6	15	NA	TRBD1	TGTGCCAGCAGCTTGAGGGGGCAGGTGAATTCACCCCTCCACTTT	CASSLRGQVNSPLHF
TRBV2	TRBJ1-3	15	NA	NA	TGTGCCAGCAGTGCTACAGGGCCCTCTGGAAACACCATATATTTT	CASSATGPSGNTIYF
TRBV11-1	TRBJ2-1	14	once	NA	TGTGCCAGCAGCTCAGGGGTAAGAGACAATGAGCAGTTCTTC	CASSSGVRDNEQFF
TRBV6-4	TRBJ2-1	15	NA	TRBD2	TGTGCCAGCAGTCGGGCGGGAGTTGGAATCAATGAGCAGTTCTTC	CASSRAGVGINEQFF
TRBV7-2	TRBJ2-2	13	NA	NA	TGTGCCAGCAGCCCCCGGCACACCGGGGAGCTGTTTTTT	CASSPRHTGELFF
TRBV9	TRBJ2-7	15	NA	NA	TGTGCCAGCAGCGTATCGACCGAAATATCCTACGAGCAGTACTTC	CASSVSTEISYEQYF
TRBV28	TRBJ2-3	12	NA	NA	TGTGCCAGCAGCCTATTGCAAGATACGCAGTATTTT	CASSLLQDTQYF
TRBV5-1	TRBJ2-3	14	NA	NA	TGCGCCAGCAGCCTTGGACAGCCTCCGGATACGCAGTATTTT	CASSLGQPPDTQYF
TRBV6-1	TRBJ1-1	15	few	TRBD1	TGTGCCAGCAGTAGTTCGACAGGGATGAACACTGAAGCTTTCTTT	CASSSSTGMNTEAFF
TRBV6-5	TRBJ2-1	15	once	NA	TGTGCCAGCAGAAAAATGGGGGCGGGTTACAATGAGCAGTTCTTC	CASRKMGAGYNEQFF
TRBV7-2	TRBJ1-3	14	once	NA	TGTGCCAGCAGCCCGACACTTTCTGGAAACACCATATATTTT	CASSPTLSGNTIYF
TRBV18	TRBJ2-7	16	NA	TRBD2	TGTGCCAGCTCGCCCGGGCCGCAGCGGGGGGACTACGAGCAGTACTTC	CASSPGPQRGDYEQYF
TRBV5-4	TRBJ2-5	14	NA	NA	TGTGCCAGCAGCTTTTTGTCTCGCCAAGAGACCCAGTACTTC	CASSFLSRQETQYF